The rows below give T cell receptor beta chains drawn from one sample of a study of beta chain features in type 1 diabetes. Assay used: immunoSEQ multiplex PCR; TCRdb lists only in-frame clones, some missing. The profile shows hundreds of thousands of clones, roughly 15% of them singletons. The specimen sequenced was naive CD4+ T cells from blood. The receptor source for this set is a young man in good health. CDR3s include the opening cysteine and the closing phenylalanine or tryptophan. A D gene is named only where the DNA matches it firmly. Some rows mark clone size as missing; the rest say once, few, many or name a class of expanded clone.

NA	TRBV28	TRBD1	TRBJ2-7	TGTGCCAGCAGTGAAGAGGGACAGGGCCCCTTCGAGCAGTACTTC	CASSEEGQGPFEQYF
NA	TRBV7-2	TRBD2	TRBJ2-3	TGTGCCAGCAGCTTGGGGGGAGGGACTCCCAGTACGCAGTATTTT	CASSLGGGTPSTQYF
NA	TRBV28	NA	TRBJ2-7	TGTGCCAGCAATGGGGGAACCTACGAGCAGTACTTC	CASNGGTYEQYF
NA	TRBV9	NA	TRBJ2-7	TGTGCCAGCAGCGTAGCCCCGAGTTACGAGCAGTACTTC	CASSVAPSYEQYF
few	TRBV19	NA	TRBJ2-4	TGTGCCAGTAAGGGCGGCAGGGATGCTACACTAGCCAAAAACATTCAGTACTTC	CASKGGRDATLAKNIQYF
NA	TRBV4-2	TRBD1	TRBJ1-2	TGTGCCAGCAGCCAAGATTATAGACAGGGGCTGCTAGGGGGCTATGGCTACACCTTC	CASSQDYRQGLLGGYGYTF
NA	TRBV15	NA	TRBJ2-1	TGTGCCACCAGCAGAGGACCCCGGAAGGGTGACAATGAGCAGTTCTTC	CATSRGPRKGDNEQFF
NA	TRBV7-9	NA	TRBJ1-5	TGTGCCAGCAGCACAAAGGGCCTGAATCAGCCCCAGCATTTT	CASSTKGLNQPQHF
few	TRBV12-5	NA	TRBJ2-5	TGTGCTAGTGGGAGGACCCAAGAGACCCAGTACTTC	CASGRTQETQYF
NA	TRBV10-3	TRBD1	TRBJ2-1	TGTGCCATCAGGGGACCGGGACAGGGGGCGAATGAGCAGTTCTTC	CAIRGPGQGANEQFF
few	TRBV30	TRBD1	TRBJ1-5	TGTGCCTGGAGTCCGGACAGGGGCACTGGTTCGGGTCAGCCCCAGCATTTT	CAWSPDRGTGSGQPQHF
few	TRBV28	TRBD1	TRBJ1-1	TGTGCCAGCAGTTTGCTAGGGGGGACAGGGAGTTGGAACACTGAAGCTTTCTTT	CASSLLGGTGSWNTEAFF
NA	TRBV7-3	NA	TRBJ2-3	TGTGCCAGCAGCACGGACCCGTCAAGCACAGATACGCAGTATTTT	CASSTDPSSTDTQYF
few	TRBV29-1	NA	TRBJ2-1	TGCAGCGTTGAATCGGTAGCGTCCTCTTGGGGCAATGAGCAGTTCTTC	CSVESVASSWGNEQFF
few	TRBV9	NA	TRBJ2-1	TGTGCCAGCAGCCCCGTAGGGAAGGGTGAGCAGTTCTTC	CASSPVGKGEQFF
NA	TRBV5-1	NA	TRBJ2-5	TGCGCCAGCAGCTTCTCGGGGCAGCAAGAGACCCAGTACTTC	CASSFSGQQETQYF
NA	TRBV5-6	NA	TRBJ2-1	TGTGCCAGCAGCTGGGACACGAACAATGAGCAGTTCTTC	CASSWDTNNEQFF
NA	TRBV7-3	NA	TRBJ2-3	TGTGCCAGCAGCTCACTTAGGGAGTTGGGCACAGATACGCAGTATTTT	CASSSLRELGTDTQYF
NA	TRBV7-9	TRBD1	TRBJ1-4	TGTGCCAGCAGCCGTAGACAGGGGAATGAAAAACTGTTTTTT	CASSRRQGNEKLFF
NA	TRBV10-3	TRBD1	TRBJ1-5	TGTGCCATCAGTGAAGAGGGACAGGCTTTCAATCAGCCCCAGCATTTT	CAISEEGQAFNQPQHF
NA	TRBV11-3	NA	TRBJ2-5	TGTGCCAGCAGCTTGCGGGTAAGGGAGACCCAGTACTTC	CASSLRVRETQYF
few	TRBV18	NA	TRBJ2-5	TGTGCCAGCTCACCCATCCAAGAGACCCAGTACTTC	CASSPIQETQYF
few	TRBV18	NA	TRBJ2-7	TGTGCCAGCTCACCACTGGAACAGGGAATTTTTGCCTACGAGCAGTACTTC	CASSPLEQGIFAYEQYF
NA	TRBV29-1	NA	TRBJ1-1	TGCAGCGCTGGGCCTCGAATGAACACTGAAGCTTTCTTT	CSAGPRMNTEAFF
NA	TRBV29-1	NA	TRBJ1-5	TGCAGCGTTCGGATCAATAGCAATCAGCCCCAGCATTTT	CSVRINSNQPQHF
few	TRBV5-1	NA	TRBJ1-5	TGCGCCAGCAGCCCCGGGAATAGCAATCAGCCCCAGCATTTT	CASSPGNSNQPQHF
few	TRBV7-2	NA	TRBJ1-2	TGTGCCAGCAGCCCTCTACCTCTCTATGGCTACACCTTC	CASSPLPLYGYTF
few	TRBV10-3	TRBD2	TRBJ2-1	TGTGCCATCAGTGGTCAGCGGGACCTGGGGGAGCAGTTCTTC	CAISGQRDLGEQFF
NA	TRBV13	NA	TRBJ1-3	TGTGCCAGCAGCTCCCTCCCCACCTCTGGAAACACCATATATTTT	CASSSLPTSGNTIYF
few	TRBV4-1	NA	TRBJ1-2	TGCGCCAGCAGCCATGAAGGGAAGGCGGACTATGGCTACACCTTC	CASSHEGKADYGYTF
NA	TRBV6-6	NA	TRBJ1-2	TGTGCCAGTAGACAGAGCTATTATGGCTACACCTTC	CASRQSYYGYTF
NA	TRBV10-3	TRBD1	TRBJ2-5	TGTGCCATCGGGACAGGGCCCCAAGAGACCCAGTACTTC	CAIGTGPQETQYF
NA	TRBV19	TRBD2	TRBJ2-2	TGTGCCAGTAGTATCGGGACTAGCGGGAGACTGAACACCGGGGAGCTGTTTTTT	CASSIGTSGRLNTGELFF
few	TRBV11-2	TRBD1	TRBJ2-1	TGTGCCAGCAGACGTCCGGGACAGGGAAAGAATGAGCAGTTCTTC	CASRRPGQGKNEQFF
few	TRBV2	NA	TRBJ1-5	TGTGCCAGCAGTGCCGGGGGACGGCCCTATAGCAATCAGCCCCAGCATTTT	CASSAGGRPYSNQPQHF
few	TRBV5-6	NA	TRBJ1-5	TGTGCCAGCAGCTATAGACAGGCGAGGGATAGCAATCAGCCCCAGCATTTT	CASSYRQARDSNQPQHF
NA	TRBV5-4	NA	TRBJ1-4	TGTGCCAGCAGCTTGGGGGGTAGCGGCAATGAAAAACTGTTTTTT	CASSLGGSGNEKLFF
NA	TRBV7-9	NA	TRBJ2-1	TGCGCCAGCAGCCAAGCCCGAGAGAGTGAGCAGTTCTTC	CASSQARESEQFF
NA	TRBV4-2	NA	TRBJ1-1	TGTGCCAGCAGCCAAGATCGCCCACAACCAGCTTTCTTT	CASSQDRPQPAFF
few	TRBV12-5	TRBD1	TRBJ2-7	TGTGCTAGTGGACCCGGGACAGGGGGCTACGAGCAGTACTTC	CASGPGTGGYEQYF
few	TRBV5-6	NA	TRBJ2-3	TGTGCCAGCAGCTTGGCTCAGGGCTTCACAGATACGCAGTATTTT	CASSLAQGFTDTQYF
NA	TRBV15	TRBD1	TRBJ2-7	TGTGCCACCAGCAGAGTAACAGGGGGCTCCTACGAGCAGTACTTC	CATSRVTGGSYEQYF
few	TRBV13	TRBD1	TRBJ2-7	TGTGCCAGCAGCTTAAGGGGGCGTGTTGTTGGCGAGCAGTACTTC	CASSLRGRVVGEQYF
NA	TRBV14	NA	TRBJ2-3	TGTGCCAGCAGCCCCTCGGCGCCGGAGAGCACAGATACGCAGTATTTT	CASSPSAPESTDTQYF
few	TRBV30	NA	TRBJ2-2	TGTGCCTGGACCGCGTACACCGGGGAGCTGTTTTTT	CAWTAYTGELFF
few	TRBV7-2	NA	TRBJ2-7	TGTGCCAGCAGCTTAGCGAGGCAGGACTACGAGCAGTACTTC	CASSLARQDYEQYF
NA	TRBV6-5	TRBD1	TRBJ2-7	TGTGCCATCGAGTTCAGGGGGCGCTCAAAAGAGCAGTACTTC	CAIEFRGRSKEQYF
NA	TRBV9	NA	TRBJ1-2	TGTGCCAGCAGCCAAAGGGGGGGTGGCTACACCTTC	CASSQRGGGYTF
few	TRBV27	NA	TRBJ2-5	TGTGCCAGCAGTGCGAGCGTAAACCTCCAAGAGACCCAGTACTTC	CASSASVNLQETQYF
NA	TRBV19	TRBD1	TRBJ2-7	TGTGCCAGTAGTATCAAGGGACAGCACTCCTACGAGCAGTACTTC	CASSIKGQHSYEQYF
NA	TRBV9	NA	TRBJ2-5	TGTGCCAGCAGCGTAGGACTTCCACAAGAGACCCAGTACTTC	CASSVGLPQETQYF